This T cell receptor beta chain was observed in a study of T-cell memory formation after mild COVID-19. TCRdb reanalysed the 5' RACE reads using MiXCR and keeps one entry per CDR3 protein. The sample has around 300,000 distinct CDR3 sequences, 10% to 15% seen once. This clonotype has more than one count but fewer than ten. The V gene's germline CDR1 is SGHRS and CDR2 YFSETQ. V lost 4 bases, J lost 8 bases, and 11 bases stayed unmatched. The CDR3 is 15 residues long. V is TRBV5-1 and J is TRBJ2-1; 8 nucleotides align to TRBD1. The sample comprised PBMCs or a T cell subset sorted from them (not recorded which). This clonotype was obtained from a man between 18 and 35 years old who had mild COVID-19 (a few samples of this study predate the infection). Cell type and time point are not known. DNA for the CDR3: TGCGCCAGCAGCCGGACAGGGTGGATGGAGGATGAGCAGTTCTTC. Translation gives CASSRTGWMEDEQFF. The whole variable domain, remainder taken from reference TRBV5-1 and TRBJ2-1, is KAGVTQTPRYLIKTRGQQVTLSCSPISGHRSVSWYQQTPGQGLQFLFEYFSETQRNKGNFPGRFSGRQFSNSRSEMNVSTLELGDSALYLCASSRTGWMEDEQFFGPGTRLTVL.